This T cell receptor (beta chain) was found in a study of cytomegalovirus exposure and HLA in healthy donors. On the study more broadly: From donors who were HLA-typed, an early data release held about 85 million unique TCRs.

PCR used 60 Vbeta primers and 13 Jbeta primers. The data were produced by immunoSEQ multiplex PCR, yet TCRdb's version contains in-frame clones alone and is incomplete. The table includes tens of thousands of clones, about two thirds detected once. Comment on this clone: As yet, its antigen is unknown.

Germline V gene sequence: CDR1 KGHSH, CDR2 LQKENI. Trimming removed 7 bases from V and 7 bases from J; junction bases left unmatched: 7. The CDR3 runs 14 residues. Study-wide findings and caveats: Equally common other TCR beta chains were less clonally expanded than HLA-associated ones, a later analysis found. Presence/absence results assume similar sequencing depth per donor, which may not hold.

The specimen sequenced was PBMCs. V usage is TRBV18 and J usage is TRBJ1-6, with 7 nucleotides matching TRBD1. The clonotype was recovered from a woman between 50 and 59 years old in good health and CMV-seropositive. DNA for the CDR3: TGTGCCAGCTTCGGGGGACAGCAAAATTCACCCCTCCACTTT. Encoded protein: CASFGGQQNSPLHF.